The 26 T cell receptor beta chains listed next were all sequenced from one sample in a study of blood T cell repertoires in COVID-19. Assay: immunoSEQ multiplex PCR; the TCRdb copy retains only in-frame clones and omits some. The profile shows fewer than 350,000 clones, 87% of them singletons. Material for sequencing was PBMCs or T cells enriched from blood (not recorded which). Every receptor here comes from a woman in her forties who had recovered from COVID-19.

The gene calls are TRBV9 and TRBJ1-2, with a tentative D call TRBD1 (5 bases). Germline CDR1 is SGDLS and CDR2 is YYNGEE. V lost 4 bases to trimming and J lost 8 bases, with 18 bases between them. The CDR3 totals 14 residues. The CDR3 region has the DNA TGTGCCAGCAGCCCGAGGATGGCAGGGCGCGGCTACACCTTC. It yields the protein CASSPRMAGRGYTF.

The chain has TRBV7-6 and TRBJ2-5, with 9 nucleotides matching TRBD2. Looked up from germline, CDR1 is SGHVS and CDR2 is FNYEAQ. V gave up 4 bases and J gave up 4 bases; unmatched junction bases: 4. The CDR3 spans 14 residues. The CDR3 protein is CASSSGTSRETQYF. The DNA of the CDR3 is TGTGCCAGCAGCTCCGGGACTAGCAGAGAGACCCAGTACTTC.

V and J are TRBV3-1 (or the pseudogene TRBV3-2) and TRBJ2-7, with 9 bases that match TRBD1. This CDR3 has 15 residues. CDR1 and CDR2 (germline): LGHDT, YNNKEL (reference sequence). V dropped 5 bases and J dropped 3; count of bases not matched to a gene: 8. This chain's CDR3 is CASSRGGQGSYEQYF. The CDR3 bases are TGTGCCAGCAGCAGAGGCGGACAGGGGAGCTACGAGCAGTACTTC.

The CDR3 DNA reads TGTGCCAGCAGCTTATCCCGCGGCGAGCAGTTCTTC. Protein: CASSLSRGEQFF. The rearrangement uses TRBV11-2 and TRBJ2-1; no reliable D call. The CDR3 contains 12 residues. In germline, CDR1 is SGHAT, CDR2 FQNNGV. V was cut by 2 bases and J by 10 bases, with 9 bases left in between. The full variable domain, completed using reference TRBV11-2 and TRBJ2-1, is EAGVAQSPRYKIIEKRQSVAFWCNPISGHATLYWYQQILGQGPKLLIQFQNNGVVDDSQLPKDRFSAERLKGVDSTLKIQPAKLEDSAVYLCASSLSRGEQFFGPGTRLTVL.

This clone was found a few times. This chain uses TRBV6-2 or TRBV6-3 with TRBJ2-7; 8 bases align to TRBD1. There are 17 residues in the CDR3. In germline, CDR1 is MNHEY, CDR2 SVGEGT. Unmatched junction bases numbered 11, after V lost 2 bases and J lost 2 bases. DNA of the CDR3: TGTGCCAGCAGTTACCCCGGACAGGGACGGTTAACCTACGAGCAGTACTTC. It translates to CASSYPGQGRLTYEQYF.

The chain has TRBV5-1 and TRBJ2-7; the match to TRBD1 covers 9 bases. Germline lookup yields CDR1 SGHRS and CDR2 YFSETQ. CDR3 length: 17 residues. V shed 4 bases, J shed 5 bases, and the junction held 16 bases outside the gene matches. The CDR3 coding sequence is TGCGCCAGCAGCCCCTATTTACTTCGACAGGGGGGCGACGAGCAGTACTTC. Encoded protein: CASSPYLLRQGGDEQYF.

The chain couples TRBV7-2 to TRBJ2-1; tentatively, D is TRBD2 (6 bases). The CDR3 sequence is 17 residues long. Trimming left V 5 bases short and J 0 bases short, with 17 bases between. Germline CDR1 and CDR2: SGHTA and FQGNSA. CDR3 loop: CASSTQEGLSSYNEQFF. CDR3 DNA: TGTGCCAGCAGCACCCAGGAGGGACTGAGCTCCTACAATGAGCAGTTCTTC.

The rearrangement uses TRBV28 and TRBJ1-5; a possible D gene is TRBD1 (6 bases). V was trimmed by 5 bases and J by 5 bases, leaving 19 bases between them. Germline CDR1 is MDHEN and CDR2 is SYDVKM. The CDR3 has 16 amino acids. The CDR3 nucleotides are TGTGCCAGCAGTCCTGGCGGGGGGGGCGCGGATCAGCCCCAGCATTTT. Translated: CASSPGGGGADQPQHF.

Many counts were recorded for this clone. This chain uses TRBV28 with TRBJ1-3; D might be TRBD1 (6 bases). The ends were cut back, 5 bases at V and 4 bases at J, with 9 bases in the middle. Germline V CDR1 and CDR2: MDHEN, SYDVKM. CDR3 length: 13 residues. The CDR3 bases are TGTGCCAGCAGTACCGACAGGGGAAACACCATATATTTT. Its protein product is CASSTDRGNTIYF. Filled out from reference TRBV28 and TRBJ1-3, the complete variable domain reads DVKVTQSSRYLVKRTGEKVFLECVQDMDHENMFWYRQDPGLGLRLIYFSYDVKMKEKGDIPEGYSVSREKKERFSLILESASTNQTSMYLCASSTDRGNTIYFGEGSWLTVV.

The rearrangement uses TRBV6-5 and TRBJ1-1; possible D gene TRBD1, 5 bases. Trimming pared 2 bases from V and 2 bases from J, leaving 12 bases between. Germline V gene sequence: CDR1 MNHEY, CDR2 SVGAGI. The CDR3 contains 15 residues. The DNA for the CDR3 is TGTGCCAGCAGTTACGACCCAGGGTACAACACTGAAGCTTTCTTT. Amino acids: CASSYDPGYNTEAFF.

The chain employs TRBV27 and TRBJ2-7, with a weak D call TRBD1 (6 bases). This CDR3 spans 14 amino acids. Trimming removed 6 bases from V and 3 bases from J, with 15 bases in between. CDR1 MNHEY and CDR2 SMNVEV come from the germline V gene (reference sequence). CDR3 DNA sequence: TGTGCCAGCAGCAGGGGCGAGGCCTACTACGAGCAGTACTTC. It encodes CASSRGEAYYEQYF.

The chain employs TRBV10-1 and TRBJ2-1; D not certain. The CDR3 extends over 12 amino acids. Trimming cost V 2 bases and J 8 bases, with 7 bases left between them. Germline V lookup: CDR1 WNHNN, CDR2 SYGVQD (reference sequence). CDR3 sequence (DNA): TGCGCCAGCAGTGAGGGCATCCATGAGCAGTTCTTC. This gives the protein CASSEGIHEQFF.

This clone was picked up a small number of times. The rearrangement links TRBV5-4 to TRBJ2-1; 13 bases agree with TRBD2. This CDR3 has 16 residues. Trimming took 2 bases from V and 5 from J; bases not matched to a gene: 4. The V gene's germline CDR1 is SGHNT and CDR2 YYREEE (reference sequence). The CDR3 DNA is TGTGCCAGCAGCTTTACTAGCGGGAGGGCAAACAATGAGCAGTTCTTC. It translates to CASSFTSGRANNEQFF.

V and J are TRBV7-2 and TRBJ1-3; D unclear. Germline V gene sequence: CDR1 SGHTA, CDR2 FQGNSA. This CDR3 is built from 13 residues. Trimming removed 0 bases from V and 9 bases from J, with 9 bases in between. The CDR3 DNA sequence: TGTGCCAGCAGCTTAGCGCAGGAGGGCACCATATATTTT. Amino acids: CASSLAQEGTIYF.

CDR3 DNA sequence: TGTGCCAGCAGCCGGGGGGGTCTGGGCTACACCTTC. Encoded protein: CASSRGGLGYTF. J is TRBJ1-2 and V is TRBV14; the D gene is possibly TRBD1 (5 bases). CDR1 is SGHDN and CDR2 is FVKESK in the germline V gene. V lost 4 bases and J 8 bases, leaving 11 bases between the germline ends. The CDR3 is 12 amino acids. Complete variable domain (other parts from reference TRBV14 and TRBJ1-2): EAGVTQFPSHSVIEKGQTVTLRCDPISGHDNLYWYRRVMGKEIKFLLHFVKESKQDESGMPNNRFLAERTGGTYSTLKVQPAELEDSGVYFCASSRGGLGYTFGSGTRLTVV.

J is TRBJ2-5 and V is TRBV9, with D maybe TRBD2 (6 bases). CDR3 length: 15 residues. CDR1 and CDR2 (germline): SGDLS, YYNGEE. V shed 2 bases and J shed 5 bases, with 16 bases lying between them. This chain's CDR3 is CASSVDNKGRETQYF. In nucleotides, the CDR3 is TGTGCCAGCAGCGTGGATAACAAGGGGAGGGAGACCCAGTACTTC.

The rearrangement uses TRBV9 and TRBJ1-3; TRBD1 matches at 10 bases. The V gene end was trimmed by 7 bases and the J gene end by 10 bases; junction bases not matched to a gene: 11. The CDR3 spans 14 residues. Germline CDR1 and CDR2: SGDLS and YYNGEE. CDR3 in amino acids: CASSSGTGDWTIYF. The CDR3 DNA follows: TGTGCCAGCTCTTCCGGGACAGGGGATTGGACCATATATTTT.

This chain uses TRBV6-5 with TRBJ1-4, with 7 nucleotides matching TRBD1. The CDR3 spans 13 residues. The junction had 7 bases not matched to a gene; V was cut back by 7 bases and J by 8 bases. CDR1 is MNHEY, CDR2 SVGAGI, per germline. The CDR3 DNA reads TGTGCCAGCATGAGACAGGGCGGAGAAAAACTGTTTTTT. This sequence encodes CASMRQGGEKLFF.

The chain uses TRBV7-2 and TRBJ1-6; D unclear. The V gene lost 7 bases and the J gene lost 8 bases, with 15 bases spanning the gap. Germline loops: CDR1 SGHTA, CDR2 FQGNSA. The CDR3 runs 14 residues. The CDR3 is CASTRGTFYSPLHF. The DNA of the CDR3 is TGTGCCAGCACCCGGGGTACCTTTTATTCACCCCTCCACTTT.

The chain combines TRBV6-2 or TRBV6-3 with TRBJ2-1; D might be TRBD2 (5 bases). Deletions cut 5 bases from V and 9 bases from J, with 14 bases between. CDR3 size: 13 residues. Germline CDR1 reads MNHEY; CDR2 reads SVGEGT. Here the CDR3 reads CASSPAGVLEQFF. CDR3 DNA sequence: TGTGCCAGCAGTCCCGCGGGCGTACTTGAGCAGTTCTTC.

This chain joins TRBV10-3 and TRBJ1-2; D perhaps matches TRBD1 (5 bases). Per germline, CDR1 ENHRY and CDR2 SYGVKD. V lost 2 bases and J lost 8, with 18 bases in between. This CDR3 spans 15 amino acids. CDR3 protein: CAISETFDSSEGYTF. The CDR3 coding sequence is TGTGCCATCAGTGAGACGTTCGACAGTTCGGAGGGCTACACCTTC.

The sample holds one count of this clone. V usage is TRBV19 and J usage is TRBJ1-5; TRBD1 is a possible D gene (6 bases). The CDR3 has 14 amino acids. The germline V gene encodes CDR1 LNHDA and CDR2 SQIVND (reference sequence). The V gene lost 5 bases and the J gene lost 5 bases, with 13 bases spanning the gap. The CDR3 coding sequence is TGTGCCAGTAGTTGGGGGCAGCGGTATCAGCCCCAGCATTTT. Its protein product is CASSWGQRYQPQHF.

This sequence joins TRBV6-2 or TRBV6-3 and TRBJ1-2, with D possibly TRBD1 on 6 matching bases. Germline V gene sequence: CDR1 MNHEY, CDR2 SVGEGT. V shed 5 bases and J shed 3 bases, with 16 bases lying between them. The CDR3 runs to 15 residues. In DNA, the CDR3 is TGTGCCAGCAGTACAATACAGGGCCCCTACTATGGCTACACCTTC. This sequence encodes CASSTIQGPYYGYTF.

This clone was recorded once. CDR3: CASSLILLREGEDTQYF. The CDR3 coding sequence is TGTGCCAGCAGCTTGATTCTCCTGCGGGAGGGAGAGGATACGCAGTATTTT. The chain recombines TRBV11-2 with TRBJ2-3; 9 positions agree with TRBD2. V was pared by 3 bases and J by 6 bases, with 13 bases of the junction left unmatched. CDR3 size: 17 residues. The germline CDR1 and CDR2 sequences are SGHAT and FQNNGV.

This rearrangement joins TRBV12-3 or TRBV12-4 to TRBJ1-2, with D tentatively TRBD1 (5 bases). The CDR3 is 12 residues long. V was shortened by 3 bases and J by 5 bases, with 7 bases between the two germline ends. The CDR3, as DNA: TGTGCCAGCAGTTTCGGGACTTATGGCTACACCTTC. Translated: CASSFGTYGYTF.

The chain couples TRBV28 to TRBJ1-3; TRBD1 matches at 9 bases. Germline V gives CDR1 MDHEN, CDR2 SYDVKM. The CDR3 has 16 amino acids. Trimming removed 4 bases from V and 0 bases from J; junction bases left unmatched: 4. CDR3 region: CASSSPGQGSGNTIYF. In DNA form, the CDR3 reads TGTGCCAGCAGTTCCCCGGGACAGGGCTCTGGAAACACCATATATTTT.